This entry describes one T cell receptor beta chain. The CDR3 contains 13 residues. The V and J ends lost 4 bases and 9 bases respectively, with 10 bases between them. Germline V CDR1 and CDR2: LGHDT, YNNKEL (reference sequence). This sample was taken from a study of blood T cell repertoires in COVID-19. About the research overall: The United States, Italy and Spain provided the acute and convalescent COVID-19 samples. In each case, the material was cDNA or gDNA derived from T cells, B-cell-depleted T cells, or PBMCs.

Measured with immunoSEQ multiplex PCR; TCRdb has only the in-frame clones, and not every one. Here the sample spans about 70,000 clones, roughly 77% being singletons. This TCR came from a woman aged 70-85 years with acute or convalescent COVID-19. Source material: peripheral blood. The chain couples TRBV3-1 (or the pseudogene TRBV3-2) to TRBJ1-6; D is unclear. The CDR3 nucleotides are TGTGCCAGCAGCCCCTCCCCGGGTTCACCCCTCCACTTT. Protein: CASSPSPGSPLHF.